This TCR beta chain was obtained from a study of blood T cell repertoires in COVID-19. Looking at the study overall: Acute and convalescent COVID-19 samples came from the United States, Italy and Spain. PBMCs, B-cell-depleted T cells, or T cells provided the cDNA or gDNA that made up the material.

As for this clone: Other DNA sequences of this sample code for an identical CDR3.

Original processing methods: From reference gene primer amplification, estimates of nucleated cell counts were derived. Clones were sequenced by immunoSEQ multiplex PCR, and TCRdb holds only the in-frame ones, with some missing. V, J and clone size are those of that table, while D and trimming were read from the DNA. Of fewer than 300,000 clones in the sample, roughly 85% are singletons; the top ten hold less than 6.5%. The CDR3 totals 14 residues. Germline CDR1 reads SGDLS; CDR2 reads YYNGEE. V was shortened by 0 bases and J by 4 bases, with 11 bases between the two germline ends. The TCR comes from a man over 45 with active or convalescent COVID-19. V is TRBV9 and J is TRBJ2-7; D may be TRBD2 (5 bases). Sequenced sample: peripheral blood. The CDR3 reads CASSVEASSYEQYF. Here the CDR3 DNA reads TGTGCCAGCAGCGTAGAGGCTAGCTCTTACGAGCAGTACTTC.